The T cell receptor beta chain described here comes from a study of T cells in Graves' hyperthyroidism and ophthalmopathy. Study as a whole: Any treatment followed the collection of peripheral blood at initial diagnosis.

Findings and limits, study-wide: Peripheral blood also featured most of the thyroid clonotypes expanded above 0.001. A model of 13 V-J pairs discriminated ophthalmopathy from stable hyperthyroidism.

Ophthalmopathy patients had moderate-to-severe active disease, CAS ≥3, NOSPECS ≥4, and disease duration under 3 months. TCR beta CDR3 regions were amplified from RNA. RT-PCR in the first round (using the HTBI primer set) targeted the TCR CDR3. MiXCR, applied by TCRdb to the multiplex PCR reads, yields one record per CDR3 protein. The repertoire includes hundreds of thousands of distinct CDR3 sequences, over 15% of them detected once, and under 20% sits in the top ten. Germline assignment: CDR1 ENHRY and CDR2 SYGVKD. The CDR3 has 15 residues. V lost 0 bases and J lost 6, with 12 bases in between. In its sample, this clonotype was seen many times. What it binds is unknown.

This chain joins TRBV10-3 and TRBJ1-5; D may be TRBD1 (5 bases). The receptor's source is a woman between 18 and 29 years old with Graves' ophthalmopathy. Sequencing input: blood. CDR3 DNA sequence: TGTGCCATCAGTGAGTCGGGGGGACGGGGTCAGCCCCAGCATTTT. Its translation: CAISESGGRGQPQHF.